This T cell receptor beta chain comes out of a study of spatial heterogeneity in lung cancer. In germline, CDR1 is KGHDR, CDR2 SFDVKD. V lost 2 bases, J lost 0 bases, and 13 bases lay in between. This CDR3 is built from 17 residues. TCRdb reanalysed the 5' RACE reads using MiXCR and keeps one entry per CDR3 protein. The sample holds about 48,000 distinct CDR3 sequences, about 5.8% seen once. This sample's time point: sample taken at primary tumor resection. Whole RNA was taken from tumor, nontumor lung or frozen PBMC; it was then sequenced unsorted. Donors were approximately 70 untreated early-stage non-small cell lung cancer patients. This clonotype was observed many times.

The clonotype was recovered from a male donor with early-stage non-small cell lung cancer. The genes are TRBV24-1 and TRBJ1-5; the D is unclear. The starting material was PBMCs, obtained at surgery. The CDR3 coding sequence is TGTGCCACCAGTGATTCCCTGTTTGTAGTTAGCAATCAGCCCCAGCATTTT. This encodes CATSDSLFVVSNQPQHF.